A selection of T cell receptor beta chains follows, all from one sample in a study of post-analysis software for immune sequencing data. TCRdb fed the PCR reads into MiXCR, producing one record per CDR3 protein. In the table there are about 820,000 distinct CDR3 sequences, 53% of which are singletons. The sequenced material came from blood. These receptors came from a girl aged 10-17 years with multiple sclerosis. Each CDR3 is given with its conserved first and last residue. Fields, in order: V gene, D gene, clone size, J gene, CDR3 DNA, CDR3 protein. A D gene is named only where the DNA matches it firmly. Where a row states a size, it is once, few, many or the class of an expanded clone; other rows omit it.

TRBV6-6	TRBD1	.	TRBJ2-7	TGTGCCAGCATTAGGGACAGGGGGACCTACGAGCAGTACTTC	CASIRDRGTYEQYF
TRBV21-1	.	.	TRBJ2-1	TGTGCCAGCAGCAAAGGTGAGCGGGGCTCGCCCTACAATGAGCAGTTCTTC	CASSKGERGSPYNEQFF
TRBV20-1	.	.	TRBJ2-1	TGCAGTGCTAGAGACATCCACCACCGGGAGTTAAATGAGCAGTTCTTC	CSARDIHHRELNEQFF
TRBV2	.	.	TRBJ2-7	TGTGCCAGCAGTTCCGAGCAGTACTTC	CASSSEQYF
TRBV5-1	TRBD1	.	TRBJ2-5	TGCGCCAGCAGCACCTGGACAGGGGGGTACCAAGAGACCCAGTACTTC	CASSTWTGGYQETQYF
TRBV29-1	TRBD1	many	TRBJ1-2	TGCAGCGCCCGGACAGGGGGTGGCTACACCTTC	CSARTGGGYTF
TRBV7-2	.	few	TRBJ2-3	TGTGCCAGCAGCTTGAGGCCGACCCCCCCGATGGATACGCAGTATTTT	CASSLRPTPPMDTQYF
TRBV7-3	.	.	TRBJ2-5	TGTGCCAGCAGCTTAAATGGGGGATCTTCGCAAGAGACCCAGTACTTC	CASSLNGGSSQETQYF
TRBV14	TRBD1	.	TRBJ2-5	TGTGCCAGCAGCCCGACAGGGTCTGGGAAGACCCAGTACTTC	CASSPTGSGKTQYF
TRBV7-6	.	.	TRBJ1-1	TGTGCCAGCAGCTTGAGCGGTGAGACTGAAGCTTTCTTT	CASSLSGETEAFF
TRBV12-3/TRBV12-4	TRBD2	once	TRBJ2-2	TGTGCCAGCAGTCCAAACCTAGCGGGGAACACCGGGGAGCTGTTTTTT	CASSPNLAGNTGELFF
TRBV20-1	TRBD2	.	TRBJ2-1	TGCAGTGCTAGAGATAGCCGGGGGGGCCGGAATGAGCAGTTCTTC	CSARDSRGGRNEQFF
TRBV7-9	TRBD2	.	TRBJ2-7	TGTGCCAGCAGCTCGTATAGGACTAGCGCTGTCTACGAGCAGTACTTC	CASSSYRTSAVYEQYF
TRBV4-1	.	.	TRBJ2-1	TGCGCCAGCAGCCAAGCAGAAACCCCCCAATGGAATGAGCAGTTCTTC	CASSQAETPQWNEQFF
TRBV7-9	.	.	TRBJ1-2	TGTGCCAGCAGAAATTCAGGGATGCGCTACACCTTC	CASRNSGMRYTF
TRBV12-3/TRBV12-4	.	few	TRBJ1-1	TGTGCCAGCAGTGGCAGGACGGGGGCTTTCTTT	CASSGRTGAFF
TRBV11-1	.	.	TRBJ2-7	TGTGCCAGCAGCCCGATCGACAAATCCTACGAGCGGTACTTC	CASSPIDKSYERYF
TRBV3-1	.	few	TRBJ2-3	TGTGCCAGCAGCCAAGATACAGGTAGCACAGATACGCAGTATTTT	CASSQDTGSTDTQYF
TRBV20-1	.	.	TRBJ1-1	TGCAGTGCTAGGAACAGGGCGAACACTGAAGCTTTCTTT	CSARNRANTEAFF
TRBV5-1	.	.	TRBJ2-1	TGCGCCAGCAGGTACTTGGGCAATGAGCAGTTCTTC	CASRYLGNEQFF
TRBV5-1	TRBD1	.	TRBJ1-5	TGCGCCAGCAGCCCTGGGACAGGGCCCCAGCCCCAGCATTTT	CASSPGTGPQPQHF
TRBV30	.	few	TRBJ1-1	TGTGCCTGGAGTCCCTACCCAGGCACTGAAGCTTTCTTT	CAWSPYPGTEAFF
TRBV29-1	.	.	TRBJ2-7	TGCAGCGGGGGAGACAGGTTCAAGTACTTC	CSGGDRFKYF
TRBV15	TRBD1	few	TRBJ2-5	TGTGCCACCAGCAGAACCGGACAGGCCCAAGAGACCCAGTACTTC	CATSRTGQAQETQYF
TRBV6-6	.	.	TRBJ1-2	TGTGCCAGCCGTTACTATGAGGGACCGACCTATGGCTACACCTTC	CASRYYEGPTYGYTF
TRBV4-1	.	few	TRBJ1-5	TGCGCCAGCAGCCAAGATGGAGTAAGGAGTCAGCCCCAGCATTTT	CASSQDGVRSQPQHF
TRBV20-1	.	.	TRBJ1-2	TGCAGCGCTAGATTGGACCACTATGGCTACACCTTC	CSARLDHYGYTF
TRBV6-5	TRBD1	few	TRBJ2-4	TGTGCCAGCAGTTACCGGGACAGGGGGTACATTCAGTACTTC	CASSYRDRGYIQYF
TRBV7-9	.	.	TRBJ1-4	TGTGCCAGCAGCTTACAGGGAAATGGGAATGAAAAACTGTTTTTT	CASSLQGNGNEKLFF
TRBV7-9	TRBD2	.	TRBJ2-1	TGTGCCAGCAGCGCGGGACTAGCGGTCCAGACCCAGTTCTTC	CASSAGLAVQTQFF
TRBV5-1	TRBD1	few	TRBJ1-1	TGCGCCAGCAGCCACTTAGACAGGGGGCCGAACACTGAAGCTTTCTTT	CASSHLDRGPNTEAFF
TRBV29-1	.	.	TRBJ2-3	TGCAGCGTTGAATTGATTGGCACAGATACGCAGTATTTT	CSVELIGTDTQYF
TRBV2	TRBD1	.	TRBJ2-1	TGTGCCAGCAGTGGACAGGGCTGGGATGAGCAGTTCTTC	CASSGQGWDEQFF
TRBV7-9	TRBD2	.	TRBJ2-7	TGTGCCAGCAGATCACTAGCGGGAGTTCCCTACGAGCAGTACTTC	CASRSLAGVPYEQYF
TRBV20-1	.	many	TRBJ2-6	TGCAGTGCTAGGATCTCTGGGGCCAACGTCCTGACTTTC	CSARISGANVLTF
TRBV5-1	.	few	TRBJ2-3	TGCGCCAGCAGCTTGGCCTTAGGACAGACAGATACGCAGTATTTT	CASSLALGQTDTQYF
TRBV5-1	TRBD2	few	TRBJ2-1	TGCGCCAGCAGCGGGAGGACTAGCGGGGATGGGGGTGAGCAGTTCTTC	CASSGRTSGDGGEQFF
TRBV27	.	few	TRBJ2-7	TGTGCCAGCAGTACGACCCCAACCTACGAGCAGTACTTC	CASSTTPTYEQYF
TRBV7-9	TRBD2	.	TRBJ2-1	TGTGCCAGCAGCCCCGGGGGGGCGAATGAGCAGTTCTTC	CASSPGGANEQFF
TRBV12-3/TRBV12-4	.	.	TRBJ2-5	TGTGCCAGCAGTTTGTTGATTCTGGAGACCCAGTACTTC	CASSLLILETQYF
TRBV20-1	TRBD2	few	TRBJ2-1	TGCAGTTATACACTAGCGGGAGGGCCAGTGGATGAGCAGTTCTTC	CSYTLAGGPVDEQFF
TRBV6-2/TRBV6-3	.	.	TRBJ1-6	TGTGCCAGCAGCCCGCCCGGCCTTGGGGATTCACCCCTCCACTTT	CASSPPGLGDSPLHF
TRBV27	TRBD2	once	TRBJ2-1	TGTGCCAGCAGTTTGGGACTAGCGGGGTGGGGGAATGAGCAGTTCTTC	CASSLGLAGWGNEQFF
TRBV4-1	.	few	TRBJ2-7	TGCGCCAGCAGCCAACCCGGGACAATCGAGCAGTACTTC	CASSQPGTIEQYF
TRBV3-1	TRBD2	.	TRBJ2-5	TGTGCCAGCAGCCAGGGAGGACTAGCGGGAGAGACCCAGTACTTC	CASSQGGLAGETQYF
TRBV20-1	TRBD2	.	TRBJ2-5	TGCAGTTTGGCCGGAGCGGGAGGGCAAGGTTTGGAGACCCAGTACTTC	CSLAGAGGQGLETQYF
TRBV3-1	TRBD1	.	TRBJ2-5	TGTGCCAGCAGCCAAGATCTAGGCGGGGGACAGGGGGTTGCTCCCCAGTACTTC	CASSQDLGGGQGVAPQYF
TRBV11-2	.	few	TRBJ2-1	TGTGCCAGCACCATGATAGGGGCGGCCTCCTACAATGAGCAGTTCTTC	CASTMIGAASYNEQFF
TRBV4-1	.	few	TRBJ2-7	TGCGCCAGCAGCCAAAGTGGACAGTTCTACGAGCAGTACTTC	CASSQSGQFYEQYF
TRBV7-3	.	.	TRBJ2-1	TGTGCCAGCAGCTCCGATCGGGGTCCCCACTCCTACAATGAGCAGTTCTTC	CASSSDRGPHSYNEQFF
TRBV7-6	TRBD2	.	TRBJ2-1	TGTGCCAGCAGCTTAGAGTCTAGCGGGGGAAACAATGAGCAGTTCTTC	CASSLESSGGNNEQFF
TRBV5-4	.	few	TRBJ2-7	TGTGCCAGCAGCTCCCGAAATGACTGGTTCTACGAGCAGTACTTC	CASSSRNDWFYEQYF
TRBV5-1	.	many	TRBJ2-1	TGCGCCAGCAGCTTGGGCGGCAATGAGCAGTTCTTC	CASSLGGNEQFF
TRBV5-1	TRBD1	.	TRBJ2-7	TGCGCCAGCAGCCCACAGACAGGGGGCAACGACGAGCAGTACTTC	CASSPQTGGNDEQYF
TRBV3-1	.	.	TRBJ2-6	TGTGCCAGCAGCCCCCGAGGAGGCGCCAGTGCCAACGTCCTGACTTTC	CASSPRGGASANVLTF
TRBV14	.	few	TRBJ1-2	TGTGCCAGCAGCCAAGAGTACCGTGCGGGAGGCTACACCTTC	CASSQEYRAGGYTF